These 25 T cell receptor beta chains originate from one sample sequenced in a study of cytomegalovirus exposure and HLA in healthy donors. Researchers ran the PCR with 60 Vbeta and 13 Jbeta primers. TCRdb's table, derived via immunoSEQ multiplex PCR, lists solely in-frame clones and lacks some. This table holds about 150,000 clones, 78% found once. Sequenced: PBMCs. The receptors here all came from a woman between 40 and 50 years old in good health and CMV-seropositive.

In DNA, the CDR3 is TGTGCCAGCAGCTCACGACAGGGGTTTGGCACAGATACGCAGTATTTT. This codes for CASSSRQGFGTDTQYF. The genes are TRBV7-2 and TRBJ2-3; TRBD1 aligns across 8 bases. The CDR3 consists of 16 residues. In germline, CDR1 is SGHTA, CDR2 FQGNSA. Germline trimming cut 4 bases from V and 1 base from J; bases unmatched to any gene: 7.

The DNA of the CDR3 is TGCGCCAGCAGTGAGGACAGGGACAATGAGCAGTTCTTC. Protein product: CASSEDRDNEQFF. The J gene is TRBJ2-1, the V gene TRBV23-1, with 8 nucleotides matching TRBD1. TRBV23-1 is an ORF, and what it does is uncertain. There are 13 residues in the CDR3. V trimming: 5 bases; J trimming: 5 bases; junction bases outside the gene matches: 2.

In its sample, this clone was seen once. This chain connects TRBV27 to TRBJ2-5; 10 bases line up with TRBD1. CDR3 length equals 14 residues. From germline, CDR1 is MNHEY and CDR2 SMNVEV (reference sequence). V was clipped by 6 bases and J by 5 bases; unmatched bases: 6. CDR3 coding DNA: TGTGCCAGCAGCCGACAGGGGGCGCGGGAGACCCAGTACTTC. This translates into CASSRQGARETQYF.

The chain couples TRBV9 to TRBJ2-7; weak D call: TRBD1 (5 bases). CDR3 length: 12 amino acids. Trimming cost V 0 bases and J 6 bases, with 7 bases left between them. The germline gives CDR1 SGDLS, CDR2 YYNGEE. The CDR3 here is CASSVEGLEQYF. CDR3 in DNA: TGTGCCAGCAGCGTAGAGGGGCTCGAGCAGTACTTC. The entire variable domain, with the rest obtained from reference TRBV9 and TRBJ2-7, is as follows: DSGVTQTPKHLITATGQRVTLRCSPRSGDLSVYWYQQSLDQGLQFLIQYYNGEERAKGNILERFSAQQFPDLHSELNLSSLELGDSALYFCASSVEGLEQYFGPGTRLTVT.

V usage is TRBV7-2 and J usage is TRBJ2-7, with a possible D match to TRBD2 (6 bases). V lost 5 bases, J lost 0 bases, and 11 bases lay in between. CDR1 is SGHTA and CDR2 is FQGNSA in the germline V gene. The CDR3 spans 14 residues. DNA of the CDR3: TGTGCCAGCAGCCTCGCCGGGAGCTCCTACGAGCAGTACTTC. This translates into CASSLAGSSYEQYF. Supplemented by reference TRBV7-2 and TRBJ2-7, the full variable domain reads GAGVSQSPSNKVTEKGKDVELRCDPISGHTALYWYRQSLGQGLEFLIYFQGNSAPDKSGLPSDRFSAERTGGSVSTLTIQRTQQEDSAVYLCASSLAGSSYEQYFGPGTRLTVT.

The chain joins TRBV13 to TRBJ2-3, with 11 bases that match TRBD2. V was clipped by 5 bases and J by 3 bases; unmatched bases: 10. This CDR3 has 17 amino acids. CDR1 and CDR2 from the germline V gene are PRHDT and FYEKMQ (reference sequence). CDR3 DNA: TGTGCCAGCAGCGCCCCCCTCGCTAGCGGGGGGACAGATACGCAGTATTTT. Protein: CASSAPLASGGTDTQYF.

CDR3 residues: CASSRRRATNYGYTF. The DNA of the CDR3 is TGTGCCAGCAGCCGACGGAGAGCCACTAACTATGGCTACACCTTC. V gene TRBV6-1 combines with J gene TRBJ1-2; D uncertain. V gave up 6 bases and J gave up 0 bases, with 14 bases separating them. Germline CDR1 MNHNS, CDR2 SASEGT. The CDR3 extends over 15 amino acids.

V gene TRBV11-2 combines with J gene TRBJ2-7, with D unclear. V was shortened by 0 bases and J by 3 bases, with 12 bases between the two germline ends. Germline-derived CDR1 and CDR2 are SGHAT and FQNNGV. The CDR3 has 15 amino acids. In DNA form, the CDR3 reads TGTGCCAGCAGCTTAGATCGGATAGCCTTCTACGAGCAGTACTTC. It encodes CASSLDRIAFYEQYF.

The chain is built from TRBV2 and TRBJ1-3; D is undetermined. Trimming cost V 0 bases and J 0 bases, with 9 bases left between them. The CDR3 is 16 amino acids. Per germline, CDR1 SNHLY and CDR2 FYNNEI. CDR3 nucleotide sequence: TGTGCCAGCAGTGAAGCAGCTTTTCTCTCTGGAAACACCATATATTTT. It specifies CASSEAAFLSGNTIYF.

This chain links TRBV27 with TRBJ2-7; a possible D gene is TRBD1 (5 bases). The CDR3 is made up of 13 amino acids. With 6 bases removed from V and 5 bases from J, the gap between germline ends came to 14 bases. Germline-derived CDR1 and CDR2 are MNHEY and SMNVEV (reference sequence). In nucleotides, the CDR3 is TGTGCCAGCAGGGCCCAGGGTGGGGACGAGCAGTACTTC. Protein product: CASRAQGGDEQYF.

The V and J genes are TRBV9 and TRBJ2-5; tentative D call: TRBD1 (7 bases). This CDR3 comprises 15 residues. In germline, CDR1 is SGDLS, CDR2 YYNGEE. Trimming left V 4 bases short and J 2 bases short, with 15 bases between. CDR3 DNA sequence: TGTGCCAGCAGCTCCGGGGGACAGTGGCAAGAGACCCAGTACTTC. This sequence encodes CASSSGGQWQETQYF.

This rearrangement joins TRBV5-1 to TRBJ1-1; weak D call: TRBD1 (5 bases). Trimming pared 2 bases from V and 5 bases from J, leaving 10 bases between. Germline CDR1 is SGHRS and CDR2 is YFSETQ. The CDR3 contains 13 residues. The CDR3 spells CASSFRGSTEAFF. The CDR3 DNA is TGCGCCAGCAGCTTTAGGGGTTCGACTGAAGCTTTCTTT. The full variable domain, rest sourced from reference TRBV5-1 and TRBJ1-1, is KAGVTQTPRYLIKTRGQQVTLSCSPISGHRSVSWYQQTPGQGLQFLFEYFSETQRNKGNFPGRFSGRQFSNSRSEMNVSTLELGDSALYLCASSFRGSTEAFFGQGTRLTVV.

The chain recombines TRBV7-9 with TRBJ1-5; D possibly corresponds to TRBD1 (5 bases). CDR3 length: 14 residues. V lost 5 bases to trimming and J lost 4 bases, with 12 bases between them. CDR1 and CDR2 (germline): SEHNR, FQNEAQ (reference sequence). The CDR3 sequence: CASSTGRGNQPQHF. The CDR3 DNA reads TGTGCCAGCAGCACGGGCCGGGGGAATCAGCCCCAGCATTTT.

The rearrangement links TRBV11-2 to TRBJ2-5, with a possible D match to TRBD2 (6 bases). V lost 4 bases and J lost 10, with 22 bases in between. Germline V CDR1 and CDR2: SGHAT, FQNNGV. The CDR3 totals 15 residues. CDR3 region: CASSSEGLSGGGQYF. CDR3 DNA: TGTGCCAGCAGCTCGGAGGGGCTAAGTGGGGGTGGCCAGTACTTC.

The rearrangement joins TRBV14 to TRBJ1-4, with 7 bases identical to TRBD1. CDR1 is SGHDN and CDR2 is FVKESK in the germline V gene. The V segment lost 0 bases and the J segment 6 bases; nucleotides outside the gene matches: 7. CDR3 length: 16 residues. The CDR3 bases are TGTGCCAGCAGCCAAGATCGGGCGGACAGGCATGAAAAACTGTTTTTT. This translates into CASSQDRADRHEKLFF.

About this clone itself: One end of the junction is discordant with germline, which a read error may explain. The chain has TRBV11-2 and TRBJ1-6; D remains unclear. From germline, CDR1 is SGHAT and CDR2 FQNNGV. CDR3 length: 15 amino acids. This chain's CDR3 is CASSLTVSYNSPLHF. CDR3 nucleotide sequence: TGTGCCAGCAGCTTAACCGTCTCCTATAATTCCCCCCTCCACTTT.

The V call is TRBV14, the J call TRBJ2-1; 9 positions match TRBD1. J lost 6 bases, V lost 4 bases, and 1 base had no gene match. This CDR3 comprises 13 residues. Germline V gene lookup returns CDR1 SGHDN and CDR2 FVKESK. The chain's CDR3 is CASSRDRVNEQFF. CDR3 in DNA: TGTGCCAGCAGCCGGGACAGGGTCAATGAGCAGTTCTTC.

This clone turned up a few times. V gene TRBV6-1 combines with J gene TRBJ1-5, with a weak D call TRBD1 (6 bases). The CDR3 length is 13 residues. V was clipped by 8 bases and J by 3 bases, with 11 bases between them. The germline V gene has CDR1 MNHNS and CDR2 SASEGT. CDR3 coding DNA: TGTGCCAGCTTTGGACAGTTCAATCAGCCCCAGCATTTT. It is translated as CASFGQFNQPQHF.

The chain combines TRBV6-6 with TRBJ1-2; 8 bases align to TRBD1. J gave up 4 bases and V 8 bases, and 9 bases lay outside the gene matches. Germline CDR1 MNHNY, CDR2 SVGAGI (reference sequence). This CDR3 has 14 amino acids. Written as DNA, the CDR3 is TGTGCCAGCGGAGGGGGCACAGGGGGCTATGGCTACACCTTC. Translating gives CASGGGTGGYGYTF.

J is TRBJ2-1 and V is TRBV29-1; 8 positions match TRBD1. The CDR3 has 13 residues. The germline V gene encodes CDR1 SQVTM and CDR2 ANQGSEA. The junction had 8 bases not matched to a gene; V was cut back by 4 bases and J by 9 bases. This CDR3 is CSVVPGGLTEQFF. For the CDR3, the DNA is TGCAGCGTTGTGCCAGGGGGCTTGACTGAGCAGTTCTTC.

The V and J genes are TRBV5-1 and TRBJ2-5, with D uncertain. The CDR3 consists of 13 residues. V lost 3 bases to trimming and J lost 2 bases, with 8 bases between them. Germline lookup yields CDR1 SGHRS and CDR2 YFSETQ. Here the CDR3 DNA reads TGCGCCAGCAGCTGGGCCATACAAGAGACCCAGTACTTC. This gives the protein CASSWAIQETQYF. Together with reference TRBV5-1 and TRBJ2-5, the CDR3 gives the full variable domain: KAGVTQTPRYLIKTRGQQVTLSCSPISGHRSVSWYQQTPGQGLQFLFEYFSETQRNKGNFPGRFSGRQFSNSRSEMNVSTLELGDSALYLCASSWAIQETQYFGPGTRLLVL.

This chain joins TRBV9 and TRBJ1-2; tentatively, D is TRBD1 (6 bases). The ends were cut back, 5 bases at V and 1 base at J, with 21 bases in the middle. Germline CDR1 and CDR2: SGDLS and YYNGEE. The CDR3 sequence is 17 residues long. The chain's CDR3 is CASSDNKQGANNYGYTF. As DNA, the CDR3 is TGTGCCAGCAGTGACAACAAACAGGGCGCAAATAACTATGGCTACACCTTC.

The V call is TRBV7-9, the J call TRBJ2-7, with 12 nucleotides matching TRBD1. The CDR3 sequence is 16 residues long. The V segment lost 1 base and the J segment 2 bases; nucleotides outside the gene matches: 3. Germline CDR1 SEHNR, CDR2 FQNEAQ (reference sequence). CDR3 in DNA: TGTGCCAGCAGCTTAGTCCGGGACAGGGGGCCCTACGAGCAGTACTTC. It specifies CASSLVRDRGPYEQYF.

The chain carries TRBV19 and TRBJ1-2; the match to TRBD1 covers 7 bases. V dropped 2 bases and J dropped 8; count of bases not matched to a gene: 5. Germline lookup yields CDR1 LNHDA and CDR2 SQIVND (reference sequence). This CDR3 contains 13 residues. CDR3 sequence (DNA): TGTGCCAGTAGTATAATCCCGGGACAGGGCTACACCTTC. Translating gives CASSIIPGQGYTF.

The chain uses TRBV4-1 and TRBJ1-2; the D is unclear. This CDR3 comprises 14 residues. CDR1 MGHRA and CDR2 YSYEKL come from the germline V gene. The V and J ends lost 4 bases and 4 bases respectively, with 13 bases between them. The CDR3 DNA is TGCGCCAGCAGCCGACCCACAGAACGCTATGGCTACACCTTC. Amino acids: CASSRPTERYGYTF.